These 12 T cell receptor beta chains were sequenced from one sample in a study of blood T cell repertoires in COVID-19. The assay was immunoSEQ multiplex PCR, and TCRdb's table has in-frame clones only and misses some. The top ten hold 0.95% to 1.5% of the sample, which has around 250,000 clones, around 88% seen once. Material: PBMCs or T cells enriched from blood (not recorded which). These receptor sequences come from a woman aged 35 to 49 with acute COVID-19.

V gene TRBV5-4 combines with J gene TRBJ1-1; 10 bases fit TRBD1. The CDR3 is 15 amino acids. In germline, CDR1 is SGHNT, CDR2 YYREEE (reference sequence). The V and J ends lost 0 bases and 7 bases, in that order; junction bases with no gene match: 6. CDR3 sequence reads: CASSLGGQGWGEAFF. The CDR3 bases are TGTGCCAGCAGCTTGGGGGGACAGGGGTGGGGTGAAGCTTTCTTT.

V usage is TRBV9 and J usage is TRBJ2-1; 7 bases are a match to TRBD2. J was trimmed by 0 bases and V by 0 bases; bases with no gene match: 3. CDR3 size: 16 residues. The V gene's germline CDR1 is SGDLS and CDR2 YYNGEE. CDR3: CASSVVGGSSYNEQFF. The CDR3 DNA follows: TGTGCCAGCAGCGTAGTGGGGGGGAGCTCCTACAATGAGCAGTTCTTC.

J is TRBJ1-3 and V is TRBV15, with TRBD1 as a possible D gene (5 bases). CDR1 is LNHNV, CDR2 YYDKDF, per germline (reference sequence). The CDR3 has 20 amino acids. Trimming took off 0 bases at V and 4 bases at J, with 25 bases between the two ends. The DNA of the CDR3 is TGTGCCACCAGCAGAGAAGCCGTGTTGCGGTACAGGAACTTGGGAAACACCATATATTTT. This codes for CATSREAVLRYRNLGNTIYF.

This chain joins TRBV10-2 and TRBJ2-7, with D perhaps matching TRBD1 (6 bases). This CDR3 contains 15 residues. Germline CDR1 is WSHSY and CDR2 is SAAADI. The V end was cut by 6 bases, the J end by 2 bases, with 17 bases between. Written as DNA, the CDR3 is TGCGCCAGCAGAAAAGGGGGACAAGGGACCTACGAGCAGTACTTC. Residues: CASRKGGQGTYEQYF.

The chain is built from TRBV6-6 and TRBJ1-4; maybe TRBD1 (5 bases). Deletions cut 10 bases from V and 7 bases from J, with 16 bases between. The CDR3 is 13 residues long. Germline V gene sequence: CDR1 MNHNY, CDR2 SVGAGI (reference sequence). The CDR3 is CATMVGGSEKLFF. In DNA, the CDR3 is TGTGCCACCATGGTGGGGGGTAGTGAAAAACTGTTTTTT.

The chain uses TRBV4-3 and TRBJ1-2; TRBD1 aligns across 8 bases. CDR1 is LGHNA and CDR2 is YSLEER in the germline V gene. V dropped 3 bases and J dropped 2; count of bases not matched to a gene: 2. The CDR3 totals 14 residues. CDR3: CASSQNRGNYGYTF. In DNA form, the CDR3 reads TGCGCCAGCAGCCAGAACAGGGGGAACTATGGCTACACCTTC.

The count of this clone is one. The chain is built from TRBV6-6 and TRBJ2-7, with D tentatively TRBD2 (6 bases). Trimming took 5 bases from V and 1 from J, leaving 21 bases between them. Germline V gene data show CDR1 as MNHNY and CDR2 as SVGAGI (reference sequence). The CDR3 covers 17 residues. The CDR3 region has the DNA TGTGCCAGCAGTCACCGCCCGCTAGCGCGAACATCCTACGAGCAGTACTTC. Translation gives CASSHRPLARTSYEQYF.

Here the CDR3 reads CASSPTGGTEAFF. CDR3 DNA sequence: TGTGCCAGCTCACCCACAGGGGGCACTGAAGCTTTCTTT. The rearrangement links TRBV18 to TRBJ1-1; 8 bases match TRBD1. In germline, CDR1 is KGHSH, CDR2 LQKENI. The CDR3 has 13 residues. Trimming cost V 3 bases and J 4 bases; bases outside gene matches: 1.

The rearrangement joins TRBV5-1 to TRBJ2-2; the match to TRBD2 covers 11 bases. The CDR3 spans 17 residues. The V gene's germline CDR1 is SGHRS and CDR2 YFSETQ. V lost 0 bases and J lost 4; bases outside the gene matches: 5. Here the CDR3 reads CASSLAALAGGTGELFF. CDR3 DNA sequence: TGCGCCAGCAGCTTGGCGGCGCTAGCGGGAGGCACCGGGGAGCTGTTTTTT. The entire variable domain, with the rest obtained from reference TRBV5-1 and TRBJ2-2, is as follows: KAGVTQTPRYLIKTRGQQVTLSCSPISGHRSVSWYQQTPGQGLQFLFEYFSETQRNKGNFPGRFSGRQFSNSRSEMNVSTLELGDSALYLCASSLAALAGGTGELFFGEGSRLTVL.

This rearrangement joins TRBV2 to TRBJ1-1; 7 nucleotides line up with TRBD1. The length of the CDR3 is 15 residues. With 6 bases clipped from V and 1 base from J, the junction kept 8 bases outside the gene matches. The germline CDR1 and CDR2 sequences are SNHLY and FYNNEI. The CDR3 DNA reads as TGTGCCAGCAGCGCTACCGGGACAGAGAACACTGAAGCTTTCTTT. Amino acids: CASSATGTENTEAFF.

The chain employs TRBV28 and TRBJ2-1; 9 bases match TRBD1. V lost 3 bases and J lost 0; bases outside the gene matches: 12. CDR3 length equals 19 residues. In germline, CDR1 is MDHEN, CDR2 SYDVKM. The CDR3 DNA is TGTGCCAGCAGTTTTTATCGGACAGGGGACCTACTCTCCTACAATGAGCAGTTCTTC. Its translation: CASSFYRTGDLLSYNEQFF.

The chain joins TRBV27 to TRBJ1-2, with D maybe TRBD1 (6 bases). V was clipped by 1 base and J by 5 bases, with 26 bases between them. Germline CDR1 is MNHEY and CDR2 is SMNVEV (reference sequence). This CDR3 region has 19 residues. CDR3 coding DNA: TGTGCCAGCAGTTTATTGTCTGGGGGCAGGGGTTTCGAGAGATATGGCTACACCTTC. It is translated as CASSLLSGGRGFERYGYTF.